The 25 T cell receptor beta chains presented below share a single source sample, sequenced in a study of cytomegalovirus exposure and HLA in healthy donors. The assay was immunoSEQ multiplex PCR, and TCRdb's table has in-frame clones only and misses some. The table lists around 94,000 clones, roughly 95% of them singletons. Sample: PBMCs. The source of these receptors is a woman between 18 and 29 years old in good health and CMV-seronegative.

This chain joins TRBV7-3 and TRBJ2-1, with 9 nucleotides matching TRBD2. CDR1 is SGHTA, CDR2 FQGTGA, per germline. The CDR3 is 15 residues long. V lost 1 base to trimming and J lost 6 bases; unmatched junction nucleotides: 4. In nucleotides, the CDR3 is TGTGCCAGCAGCTTAAGCGGCGGGGGGGCCAATGAGCAGTTCTTC. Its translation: CASSLSGGGANEQFF.

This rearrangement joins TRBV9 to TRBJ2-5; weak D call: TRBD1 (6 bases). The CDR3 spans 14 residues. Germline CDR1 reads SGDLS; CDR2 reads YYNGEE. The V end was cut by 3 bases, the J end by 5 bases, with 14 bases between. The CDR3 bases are TGTGCCAGCAGCGGGGGGCGATTAGGGGAGACCCAGTACTTC. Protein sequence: CASSGGRLGETQYF.

The CDR3 sequence: CASSKERQGSTDTQYF. The CDR3 region has the DNA TGTGCCAGCAGCAAAGAGAGACAGGGATCCACAGATACGCAGTATTTT. This rearrangement joins TRBV21-1 to TRBJ2-3; no check of the table's D call, TRBD1, against the DNA was made. TRBV21-1 is a listed pseudogene. The CDR3 is 16 residues long.

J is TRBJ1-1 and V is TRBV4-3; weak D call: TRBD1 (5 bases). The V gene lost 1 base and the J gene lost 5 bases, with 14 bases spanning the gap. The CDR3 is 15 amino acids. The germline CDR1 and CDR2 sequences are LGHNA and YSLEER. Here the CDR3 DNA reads TGCGCCAGCAGCCAAGTCCCCCCCAGGGAAACTGAAGCTTTCTTT. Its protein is CASSQVPPRETEAFF.

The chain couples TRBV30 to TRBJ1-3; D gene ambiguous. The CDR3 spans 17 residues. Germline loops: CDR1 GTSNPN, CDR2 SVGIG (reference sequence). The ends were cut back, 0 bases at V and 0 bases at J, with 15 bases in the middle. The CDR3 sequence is CAWSVGWSEHSGNTIYF. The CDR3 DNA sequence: TGTGCCTGGAGTGTAGGCTGGAGTGAACACTCTGGAAACACCATATATTTT. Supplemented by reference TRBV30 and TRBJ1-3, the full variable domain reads SQTIHQWPATLVQPVGSPLSLECTVEGTSNPNLYWYRQAAGRGLQLLFYSVGIGQISSEVPQNLSASRPQDRQFILSSKKLLLSDSGFYLCAWSVGWSEHSGNTIYFGEGSWLTVV.

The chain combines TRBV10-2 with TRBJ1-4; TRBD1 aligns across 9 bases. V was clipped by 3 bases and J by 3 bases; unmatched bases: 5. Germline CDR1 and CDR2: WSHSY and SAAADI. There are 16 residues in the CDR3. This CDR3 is CASSDSQGAANEKLFF. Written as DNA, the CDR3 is TGCGCCAGCAGTGACTCACAGGGGGCAGCTAATGAAAAACTGTTTTTT.

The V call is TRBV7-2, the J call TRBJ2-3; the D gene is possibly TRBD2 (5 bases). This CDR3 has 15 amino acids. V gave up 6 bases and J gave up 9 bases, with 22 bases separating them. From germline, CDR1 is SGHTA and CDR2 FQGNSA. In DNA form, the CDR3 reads TGTGCCAGCAGTACGAATACCCTAGCCATTTACACGCAGTATTTT. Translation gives CASSTNTLAIYTQYF.

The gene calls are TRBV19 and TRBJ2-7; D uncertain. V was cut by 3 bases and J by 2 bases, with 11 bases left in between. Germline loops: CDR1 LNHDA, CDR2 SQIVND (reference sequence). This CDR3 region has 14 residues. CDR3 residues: CASSMSFPPYEQYF. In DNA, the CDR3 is TGTGCCAGTAGTATGTCGTTTCCCCCCTACGAGCAGTACTTC.

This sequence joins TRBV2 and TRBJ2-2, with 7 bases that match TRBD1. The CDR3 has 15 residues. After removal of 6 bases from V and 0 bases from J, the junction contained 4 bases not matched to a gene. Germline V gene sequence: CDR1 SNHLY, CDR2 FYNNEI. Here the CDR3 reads CASRSGQSNTGELFF. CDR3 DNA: TGTGCCAGCAGATCGGGACAGTCGAACACCGGGGAGCTGTTTTTT.

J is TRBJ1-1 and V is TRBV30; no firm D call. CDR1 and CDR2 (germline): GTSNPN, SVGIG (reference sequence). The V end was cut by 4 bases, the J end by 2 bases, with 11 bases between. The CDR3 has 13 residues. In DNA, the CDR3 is TGTGCCTGGACCAGACATACCAACACTGAAGCTTTCTTT. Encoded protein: CAWTRHTNTEAFF.

CDR3 sequence reads: CASSYGGTAYEQYF. In nucleotides, the CDR3 is TGTGCCAGCAGTTATGGTGGGACAGCCTACGAGCAGTACTTC. The chain has TRBV6-5 and TRBJ2-7; 7 nucleotides match TRBD1. The CDR3 extends over 14 amino acids. Per germline, CDR1 MNHEY and CDR2 SVGAGI. J gave up 2 bases and V 3 bases, and 4 bases lay outside the gene matches.

CDR3 coding DNA: TGTGCCAGCAGGATGGGCAGGCTCTCCTACGAGCAGTACTTC. This translates into CASRMGRLSYEQYF. V is TRBV2 and J is TRBJ2-7; no definite D call. CDR1 and CDR2 from the germline V gene are SNHLY and FYNNEI. The CDR3 extends over 14 amino acids. The V end lost 6 bases, the J end lost 0 bases, and 12 bases lay between the germline ends.

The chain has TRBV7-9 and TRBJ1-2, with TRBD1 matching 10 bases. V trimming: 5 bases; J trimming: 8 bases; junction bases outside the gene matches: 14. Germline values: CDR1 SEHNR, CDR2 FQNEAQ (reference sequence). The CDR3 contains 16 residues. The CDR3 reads CASSLTGTGAGGGYTF. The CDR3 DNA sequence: TGTGCCAGCAGCCTAACCGGGACAGGGGCAGGGGGAGGCTACACCTTC.

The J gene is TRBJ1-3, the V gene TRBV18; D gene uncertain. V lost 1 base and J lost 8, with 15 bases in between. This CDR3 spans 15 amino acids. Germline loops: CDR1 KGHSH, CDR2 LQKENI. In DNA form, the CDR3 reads TGTGCCAGCTCACCACGGGCGGGCGGCCGGGACACCATATATTTT. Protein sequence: CASSPRAGGRDTIYF. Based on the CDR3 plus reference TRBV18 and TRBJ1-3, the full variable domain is NAGVMQNPRHLVRRRGQEARLRCSPMKGHSHVYWYRQLPEEGLKFMVYLQKENIIDESGMPKERFSAEFPKEGPSILRIQQVVRGDSAAYFCASSPRAGGRDTIYFGEGSWLTVV.

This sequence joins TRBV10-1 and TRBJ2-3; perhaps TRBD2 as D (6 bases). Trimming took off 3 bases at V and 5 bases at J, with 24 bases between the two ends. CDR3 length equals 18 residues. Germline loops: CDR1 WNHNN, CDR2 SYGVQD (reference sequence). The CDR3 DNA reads TGCGCCAGCAGTGACCCGCCGGTTGGGGGAGGATTGGTAGATACGCAGTATTTT. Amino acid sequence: CASSDPPVGGGLVDTQYF.

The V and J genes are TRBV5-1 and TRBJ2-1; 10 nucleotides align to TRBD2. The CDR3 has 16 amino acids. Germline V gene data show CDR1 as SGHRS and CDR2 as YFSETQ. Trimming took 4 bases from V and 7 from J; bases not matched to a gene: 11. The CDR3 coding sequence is TGCGCCAGCAGCCCTCTCGTAGCGGGAGGAGGTAATGAGCAGTTCTTC. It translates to CASSPLVAGGGNEQFF.

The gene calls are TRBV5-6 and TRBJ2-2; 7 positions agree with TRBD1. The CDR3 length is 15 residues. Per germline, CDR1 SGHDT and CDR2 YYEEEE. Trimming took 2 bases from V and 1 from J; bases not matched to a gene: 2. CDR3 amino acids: CASSFGTENTGELFF. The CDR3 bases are TGTGCCAGCAGCTTCGGGACAGAGAACACCGGGGAGCTGTTTTTT.

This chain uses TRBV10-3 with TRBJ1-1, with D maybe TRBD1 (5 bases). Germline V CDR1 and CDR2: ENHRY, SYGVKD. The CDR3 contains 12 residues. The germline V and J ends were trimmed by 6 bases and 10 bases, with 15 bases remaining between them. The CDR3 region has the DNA TGTGCCATCAGGGGGGGAGCAACGGGAGCTTTCTTT. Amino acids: CAIRGGATGAFF.

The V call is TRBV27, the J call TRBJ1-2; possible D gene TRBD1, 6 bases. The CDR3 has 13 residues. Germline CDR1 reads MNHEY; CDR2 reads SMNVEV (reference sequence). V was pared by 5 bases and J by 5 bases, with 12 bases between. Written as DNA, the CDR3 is TGTGCCAGCAGTCCTGTGGGGGCGTATGGCTACACCTTC. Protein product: CASSPVGAYGYTF.

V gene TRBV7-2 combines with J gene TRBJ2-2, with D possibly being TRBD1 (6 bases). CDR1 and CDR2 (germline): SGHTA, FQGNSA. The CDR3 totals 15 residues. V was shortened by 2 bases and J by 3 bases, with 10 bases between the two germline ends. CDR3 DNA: TGTGCCAGCAGCTTAACCAAGGGGGACACCGGGGAGCTGTTTTTT. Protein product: CASSLTKGDTGELFF. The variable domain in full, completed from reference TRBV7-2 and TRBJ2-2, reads GAGVSQSPSNKVTEKGKDVELRCDPISGHTALYWYRQSLGQGLEFLIYFQGNSAPDKSGLPSDRFSAERTGGSVSTLTIQRTQQEDSAVYLCASSLTKGDTGELFFGEGSRLTVL.

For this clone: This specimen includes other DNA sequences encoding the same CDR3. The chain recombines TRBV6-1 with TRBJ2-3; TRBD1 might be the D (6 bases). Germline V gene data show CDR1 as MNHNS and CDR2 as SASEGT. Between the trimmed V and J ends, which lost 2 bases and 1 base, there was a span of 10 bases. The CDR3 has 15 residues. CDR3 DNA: TGTGCCAGCAGTGAAATTGCAGGGGGCACAGATACGCAGTATTTT. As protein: CASSEIAGGTDTQYF.

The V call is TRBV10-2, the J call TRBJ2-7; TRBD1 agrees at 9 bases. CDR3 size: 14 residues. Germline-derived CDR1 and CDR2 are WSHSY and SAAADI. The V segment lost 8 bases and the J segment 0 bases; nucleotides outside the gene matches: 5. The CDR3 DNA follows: TGCGCCAGCGTCACGACAGGGGGCTCCTACGAGCAGTACTTC. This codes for CASVTTGGSYEQYF.

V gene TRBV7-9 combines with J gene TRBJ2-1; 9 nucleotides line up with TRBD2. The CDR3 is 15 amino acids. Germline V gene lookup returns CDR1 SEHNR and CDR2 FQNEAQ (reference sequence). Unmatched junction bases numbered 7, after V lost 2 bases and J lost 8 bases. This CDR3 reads CASSLMRTSVDEQFF. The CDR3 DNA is TGTGCCAGCAGCTTAATGCGGACTAGCGTAGATGAGCAGTTCTTC.

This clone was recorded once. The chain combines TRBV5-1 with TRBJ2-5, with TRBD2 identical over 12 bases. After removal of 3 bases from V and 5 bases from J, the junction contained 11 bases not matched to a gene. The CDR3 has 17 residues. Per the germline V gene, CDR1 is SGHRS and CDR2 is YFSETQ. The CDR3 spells CASSYGVLAGGWETQYF. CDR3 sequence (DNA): TGCGCCAGCAGCTACGGCGTACTAGCGGGGGGTTGGGAGACCCAGTACTTC.

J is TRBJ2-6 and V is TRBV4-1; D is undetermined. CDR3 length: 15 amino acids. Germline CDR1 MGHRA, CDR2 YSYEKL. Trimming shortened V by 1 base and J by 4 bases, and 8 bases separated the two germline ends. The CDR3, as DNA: TGCGCCAGCAGCCAAGCTGTCAGAGGGGCCAACGTCCTGACTTTC. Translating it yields CASSQAVRGANVLTF.